This record covers a single T cell receptor (beta chain). Amplified TCR beta CDR3 regions derived from RNA transcripts. An initial round of RT-PCR targeting the TCR CDR3 relied on the HTBI primer set. TCRdb reprocessed the multiplex PCR reads via MiXCR and lists one record per CDR3 protein. The table includes 300,000 to 450,000 distinct CDR3 sequences, 17% detected once. Blood was drawn at first hyperthyroidism diagnosis, before any ophthalmopathy symptoms. This sample was taken from a study of T cells in Graves' hyperthyroidism and ophthalmopathy. Per germline, CDR1 MNHEY and CDR2 SVGAGI. CDR3 length: 17 residues. The V end lost 4 bases, the J end lost 1 base, and 19 bases lay between the germline ends.

The rearrangement links TRBV6-5 to TRBJ1-2; a possible D gene is TRBD1 (5 bases). The clonotype originates from a woman younger than 45 with Graves' hyperthyroidism that later progressed to Graves' ophthalmopathy. Sequencing used blood. CDR3 nucleotide sequence: TGTGCCAGCAGTTCCCGATTGAACTGGGGCCTTAACTATGGCTACACCTTC. It is translated as CASSSRLNWGLNYGYTF.